Below are 17 T cell receptor beta chains sequenced from a single sample in a study of T cell repertoires in cytomegalovirus infection. Their recognized antigens are unknown. TCRdb used MiXCR to reprocess the reads, holding one entry per CDR3 protein. The table lists about 570,000 distinct CDR3 sequences, around 40% of them singletons. The sample was cultured PBMCs, taken from culture after CMV antigen stimulation. The receptors come from a human donor in good health (CMV status not recorded). Some clones in this sample may be carry-over from other donors' samples.

This rearrangement joins TRBV10-3 to TRBJ2-1, with TRBD2 matching 14 bases. There are 15 residues in the CDR3. Trimming cost V 11 bases and J 9 bases; bases outside gene matches: 12. CDR1 is ENHRY, CDR2 SYGVKD, per germline. The CDR3 region has the DNA TGTGCCTACTCCGGGACTAGCGGGAGACCGAGTGAGCAGTTCTTC. Its protein product is CAYSGTSGRPSEQFF.

V gene TRBV28 combines with J gene TRBJ1-2; no firm D call. CDR1 is MDHEN and CDR2 is SYDVKM in the germline V gene. The V and J ends lost 3 bases and 4 bases respectively, with 9 bases between them. The CDR3 spans 13 residues. CDR3 region: CASSFGTFYGYTF. CDR3 bases: TGTGCCAGCAGTTTCGGCACGTTCTATGGCTACACCTTC.

This rearrangement joins TRBV7-9 to TRBJ2-2, with D perhaps matching TRBD1 (6 bases). This CDR3 spans 16 amino acids. Germline V gene sequence: CDR1 SEHNR, CDR2 FQNEAQ (reference sequence). V was trimmed by 4 bases and J by 1 base, leaving 13 bases between them. The CDR3 reads CASSSGQLMNTGELFF. In DNA, the CDR3 is TGTGCCAGCAGCTCCGGACAGCTGATGAACACCGGGGAGCTGTTTTTT.

The chain has TRBV9 and TRBJ2-5, with a tentative D call TRBD1 (6 bases). Germline CDR1 and CDR2: SGDLS and YYNGEE. The CDR3 spans 14 residues. Trimming pared 0 bases from V and 3 bases from J, leaving 9 bases between. DNA of the CDR3: TGTGCCAGCAGCGTAGGGCAGGGGAAAGAGACCCAGTACTTC. This encodes CASSVGQGKETQYF. Filled out from reference TRBV9 and TRBJ2-5, the complete variable domain reads DSGVTQTPKHLITATGQRVTLRCSPRSGDLSVYWYQQSLDQGLQFLIQYYNGEERAKGNILERFSAQQFPDLHSELNLSSLELGDSALYFCASSVGQGKETQYFGPGTRLLVL.

This chain joins TRBV14 and TRBJ2-1, with 7 bases fitting TRBD1. The CDR3 has 14 amino acids. J gave up 12 bases and V 1 base, and 9 bases lay outside the gene matches. Germline V lookup: CDR1 SGHDN, CDR2 FVKESK. The CDR3 loop is CASSQAWAGTVQFF. The CDR3 region has the DNA TGTGCCAGCAGCCAAGCCTGGGCCGGGACAGTGCAGTTCTTC.

This clonotype has more than one count but fewer than ten. The V call is TRBV7-2, the J call TRBJ2-7; 8 bases are shared with TRBD2. From germline, CDR1 is SGHTA and CDR2 FQGNSA. The CDR3 extends over 14 amino acids. J lost 2 bases, V lost 5 bases, and 5 bases had no gene match. CDR3 residues: CASSLVAGTYEQYF. The DNA of the CDR3 is TGTGCCAGCAGCCTCGTAGCGGGAACCTACGAGCAGTACTTC.

The CDR3 is CSARAWGFAFF. The CDR3 DNA follows: TGCAGTGCTAGGGCTTGGGGTTTCGCTTTCTTT. The chain is built from TRBV20-1 and TRBJ1-1; no definite D call. This CDR3 contains 11 residues. Trimming cost V 3 bases and J 11 bases, with 13 bases left between them. Germline V gene sequence: CDR1 DFQATT, CDR2 SNEGSKA (reference sequence).

This clonotype turned up a few times. The genes are TRBV7-2 and TRBJ2-1; D gene uncertain. The germline gives CDR1 SGHTA, CDR2 FQGNSA. The V gene lost 3 bases and the J gene lost 6 bases, with 12 bases spanning the gap. The CDR3 totals 14 residues. The CDR3 DNA is TGTGCCAGCAGCTTTGTTGATAGGGCCAATGAGCAGTTCTTC. Translated: CASSFVDRANEQFF. Variable domain in full (rest from reference TRBV7-2 and TRBJ2-1): GAGVSQSPSNKVTEKGKDVELRCDPISGHTALYWYRQSLGQGLEFLIYFQGNSAPDKSGLPSDRFSAERTGGSVSTLTIQRTQQEDSAVYLCASSFVDRANEQFFGPGTRLTVL.

This chain joins TRBV27 and TRBJ2-7; 8 bases agree with TRBD1. Germline lookup yields CDR1 MNHEY and CDR2 SMNVEV (reference sequence). Losses at the gene ends were 5 bases for V and 2 bases for J; bases not matched to a gene: 8. The CDR3 is made up of 15 amino acids. The CDR3 DNA sequence: TGTGCCAGCAGTGCCCGACAGGGGTCCGCCTACGAGCAGTACTTC. Protein sequence: CASSARQGSAYEQYF.

The V gene is TRBV6-6, the J gene TRBJ2-1; 8 bases match TRBD1. Germline CDR1 is MNHNY and CDR2 is SVGAGI (reference sequence). The CDR3 is 15 residues long. V dropped 5 bases and J dropped 7; count of bases not matched to a gene: 10. The CDR3 DNA follows: TGTGCCAGCAGTGATGCCTATTGGACAGGGAATGAGCAGTTCTTC. Translating it yields CASSDAYWTGNEQFF.

The chain recombines TRBV11-2 with TRBJ2-1; possible D gene TRBD2, 5 bases. This CDR3 has 16 residues. The V gene lost 5 bases and the J gene lost 0 bases, with 14 bases spanning the gap. Germline lookup yields CDR1 SGHAT and CDR2 FQNNGV. The CDR3 bases are TGTGCCAGCAGCCCCCGAGCGGACCGCTCCTACAATGAGCAGTTCTTC. Its translation is CASSPRADRSYNEQFF.

On this clonotype itself: Mismatch with germline at one junction end may stem from a read error. Here the CDR3 DNA reads TGTGCCAGGAGCTTAAGCGGGGGTACTAATTCACCCCTCCACTTT. This codes for CARSLSGGTNSPLHF. J is TRBJ1-6 and V is TRBV7-2, with a weak D call TRBD1 (5 bases). The V gene's germline CDR1 is SGHTA and CDR2 FQGNSA. The CDR3 runs to 15 residues.

V usage is TRBV6-1 and J usage is TRBJ1-6; tentative D call: TRBD1 (5 bases). Germline CDR1 is MNHNS and CDR2 is SASEGT. The CDR3 consists of 12 residues. Trimming removed 5 bases at V and 15 bases at J, with 14 bases between. The CDR3 sequence is CASSRDSRGLHF. DNA of the CDR3: TGTGCCAGCAGTCGGGACTCCCGGGGCCTCCACTTT.

In DNA form, the CDR3 reads TGCGCCAGCAGCCAAGCTATTGCGATGGGCGGGGAGCTGTTTTTT. It encodes CASSQAIAMGGELFF. The chain carries TRBV4-1 and TRBJ2-2, with D unresolved. The CDR3 covers 15 residues. V shed 1 base and J shed 7 bases, with 13 bases lying between them. Germline V gene lookup returns CDR1 MGHRA and CDR2 YSYEKL.

The chain employs TRBV7-3 and TRBJ2-1, with 13 bases fitting TRBD2. Looked up from germline, CDR1 is SGHTA and CDR2 is FQGTGA. J lost 7 bases, V lost 3 bases, and 9 bases had no gene match. The CDR3 is 17 residues long. This CDR3 reads CASSFFRTSGRGNEQFF. The CDR3 DNA sequence: TGTGCCAGCAGCTTTTTCCGGACTAGCGGGAGAGGGAATGAGCAGTTCTTC.

The rearrangement uses TRBV7-2 and TRBJ2-3; 11 nucleotides agree with TRBD2. The V gene's germline CDR1 is SGHTA and CDR2 FQGNSA. The CDR3 is 16 residues long. Unmatched junction bases numbered 6, after V lost 2 bases and J lost 5 bases. In DNA form, the CDR3 reads TGTGCCAGCAGCTTAACCCTAGCGGGGGGTCAAGATACGCAGTATTTT. The encoded protein is CASSLTLAGGQDTQYF.

The chain joins TRBV6-1 to TRBJ2-3; D gene unclear. Germline CDR1 MNHNS, CDR2 SASEGT. The CDR3 totals 14 residues. Trimming cost V 7 bases and J 5 bases, with 16 bases left between them. The CDR3 DNA reads TGTGCCAGCAACATGAGGACCCGCGGAGATACGCAGTATTTT. Translating gives CASNMRTRGDTQYF.